This T cell receptor beta chain was captured by sequencing in a study of blood T cell repertoires in COVID-19. The overall study: Some COVID-19 samples were acute and others convalescent; all came from the United States, Italy and Spain.

Trimming left V 3 bases short and J 7 bases short, with 11 bases between. The CDR3 consists of 14 residues. Germline-derived CDR1 and CDR2 are SGDLS and YYNGEE. In the original workflow: Amplifying reference gene primers gave estimates of nucleated cell counts. Only in-frame clones appear in the TCRdb table, and some are missing; sequencing was by immunoSEQ multiplex PCR. V, J and clone size are those of that table, while D and trimming were read from the DNA. The sample has 180,000 or so clones; approximately 86% are singletons. The TCR originated in a man in his late teens or twenties with acute or convalescent COVID-19. Sequencing was done on a sample of peripheral blood. The rearrangement joins TRBV9 to TRBJ1-6; perhaps TRBD1 as D (6 bases). The CDR3 loop is CASSGRTANSPLHF. The CDR3 bases are TGTGCCAGCAGCGGCCGGACAGCCAATTCACCCCTCCACTTT.